The T cell receptor beta chain described here comes from a study of vaccination and CD4 T cells after COVID-19. The Oncomine TCR Beta short-read assay was applied to DNA of cultured CD4+ T cells. TCRdb used MiXCR to reprocess the PCR reads, holding one entry per CDR3 protein. The sample has 20,000 to 25,000 distinct CDR3 sequences, over 45% seen once. Treatment meaning: approximately 11-day PBMC culture with coronavirus spike peptide pools or control peptides (ViraFEST assay). This clonotype rates as medium-sized (0.01 to 0.1%). Its antigen is currently unknown. The sequenced sample consisted of CD4+ T cells from blood, cultured in vitro. The source is a human donor who had recovered from COVID-19.

The CDR3 DNA is TGTGCCAGCAAGGGGCCGGGAAAAAAGTATTCACCCCTCCACTTT. Protein product: CASKGPGKKYSPLHF. The J gene is TRBJ1-6, the V gene TRBV6-1; D is perhaps TRBD1 (5 bases). This CDR3 is 15 amino acids long. The germline gives CDR1 MNHNS, CDR2 SASEGT. The V end lost 7 bases, the J end lost 8 bases, and 18 bases lay between the germline ends.